A selection of T cell receptor beta chains follows, all from one sample in a study of vaccination and CD4 T cells after COVID-19. TCRdb analysed the PCR reads with MiXCR anew, one entry per CDR3 protein. The repertoire has roughly 15,000 distinct CDR3 sequences, approximately 53% of them found once; the top ten carry 15% to 20%. These receptors are not linked to any known antigen. Sequencing input: CD4+ T cells from blood, cultured in vitro. The receptor source for this set is a human donor who had recovered from COVID-19. Each CDR3 is given without its conserved first and last residue. The order of the fields is V gene, clone size, J gene, CDR3 protein. Size is stated for part of the rows, as once, few or many counts, or as a class when the clone is expanded.

>TRBV6-1|-|TRBJ2-5
ASRVQETQY
>TRBV20-1|few|TRBJ1-2
SARGLDIDGYT
>TRBV28|-|TRBJ2-7
ASSFQNYEQY
>TRBV20-1|few|TRBJ2-3
SARGMGLDTDTQY
>TRBV6-2/TRBV6-3|few|TRBJ1-1
ASSQRTEGRNTEAF
>TRBV11-2|once|TRBJ2-3
ASSRRGLWADTQY
>TRBV20-1|few|TRBJ1-1
SARDSWVNTEAF
>TRBV11-2|few|TRBJ1-1
ASSLLPPDRDKAF
>TRBV10-3|-|TRBJ1-3
AISESGAAGNTIY
>TRBV7-9|few|TRBJ2-5
ASIAVGGETQY
>TRBV20-1|-|TRBJ1-6
SAMEQLNSPLH
>TRBV20-1|-|TRBJ1-2
SASGQGYGYT
>TRBV5-6|-|TRBJ2-7
ASSPKSLAVSYEQY
>TRBV7-2|-|TRBJ1-6
ASSSVIDTASDSPLH
>TRBV7-2|-|TRBJ2-7
ASSFISAGTSGYEQY
>TRBV7-8|-|TRBJ1-1
ASSLMVNTEAF
>TRBV20-1|few|TRBJ1-2
SARDPRGQDGYT